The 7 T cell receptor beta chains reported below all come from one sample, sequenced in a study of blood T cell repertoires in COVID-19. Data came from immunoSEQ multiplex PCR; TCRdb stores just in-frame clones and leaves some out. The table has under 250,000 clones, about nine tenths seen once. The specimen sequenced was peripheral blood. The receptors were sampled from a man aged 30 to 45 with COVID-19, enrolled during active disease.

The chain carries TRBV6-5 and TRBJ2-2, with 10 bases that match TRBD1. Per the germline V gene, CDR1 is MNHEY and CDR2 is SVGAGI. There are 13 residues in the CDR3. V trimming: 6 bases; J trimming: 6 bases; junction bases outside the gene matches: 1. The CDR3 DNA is TGTGCCAGCAGCGGACAGGGGGCCGGGGAGCTGTTTTTT. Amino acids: CASSGQGAGELFF.

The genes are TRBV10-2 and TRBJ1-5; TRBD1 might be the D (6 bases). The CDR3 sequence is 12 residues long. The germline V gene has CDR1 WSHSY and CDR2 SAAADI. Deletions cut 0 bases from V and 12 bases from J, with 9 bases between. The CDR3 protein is CASSESGGRQHF. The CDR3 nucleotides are TGCGCCAGCAGTGAGTCGGGGGGGCGCCAGCATTTT.

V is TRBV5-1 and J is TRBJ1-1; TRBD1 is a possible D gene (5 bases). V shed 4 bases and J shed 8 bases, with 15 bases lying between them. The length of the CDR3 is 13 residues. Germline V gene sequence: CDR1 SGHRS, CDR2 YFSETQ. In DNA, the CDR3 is TGCGCCAGCAGCCAGGGAGGGTACTCGGAAGCTTTCTTT. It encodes CASSQGGYSEAFF.

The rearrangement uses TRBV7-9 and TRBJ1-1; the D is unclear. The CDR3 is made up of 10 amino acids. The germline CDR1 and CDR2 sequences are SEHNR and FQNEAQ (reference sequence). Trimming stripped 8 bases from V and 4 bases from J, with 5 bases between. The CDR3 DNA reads TGTGCCAGCCGGGGCACTGAAGCTTTCTTT. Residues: CASRGTEAFF.

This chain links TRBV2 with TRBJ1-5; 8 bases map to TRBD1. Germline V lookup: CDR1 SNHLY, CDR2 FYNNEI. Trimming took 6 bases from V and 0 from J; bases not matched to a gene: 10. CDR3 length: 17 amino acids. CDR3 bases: TGTGCCAGCAGCGCCGGGACAGGTCGTTATAGCAATCAGCCCCAGCATTTT. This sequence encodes CASSAGTGRYSNQPQHF.

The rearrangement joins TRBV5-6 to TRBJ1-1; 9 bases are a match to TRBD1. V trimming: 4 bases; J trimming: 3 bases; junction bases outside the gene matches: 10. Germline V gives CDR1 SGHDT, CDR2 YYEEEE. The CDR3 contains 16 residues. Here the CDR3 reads CASSATHRGRDTEAFF. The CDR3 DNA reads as TGTGCCAGCAGCGCCACGCACAGGGGGCGGGACACTGAAGCTTTCTTT.

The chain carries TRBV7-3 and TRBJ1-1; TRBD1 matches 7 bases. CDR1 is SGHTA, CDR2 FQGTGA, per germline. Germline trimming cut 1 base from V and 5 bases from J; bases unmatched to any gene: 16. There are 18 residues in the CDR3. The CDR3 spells CASSLMAPRTGVGTEAFF. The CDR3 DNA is TGTGCCAGCAGCTTAATGGCGCCGAGGACAGGTGTGGGAACTGAAGCTTTCTTT. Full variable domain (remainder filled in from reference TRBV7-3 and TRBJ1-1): GAGVSQTPSNKVTEKGKYVELRCDPISGHTALYWYRQSLGQGPEFLIYFQGTGAADDSGLPNDRFFAVRPEGSVSTLKIQRTERGDSAVYLCASSLMAPRTGVGTEAFFGQGTRLTVV.